These 30 T cell receptor beta chains came from one sample sequenced in a study of T cell changes during pregnancy in multiple sclerosis. TCRdb keeps only in-frame clones here, not all; method: immunoSEQ multiplex PCR. The sample includes 40,000 or so clones, just under 95% seen only once; the top ten take about 8%. The sample was CD8+ T cells from peripheral blood mononuclear cells, taken in the third trimester of pregnancy. The receptors stem from a female donor with multiple sclerosis, enrolled in a pregnancy study.

The chain joins TRBV6-6 to TRBJ1-2, with D possibly matching TRBD1 (6 bases). The CDR3 runs 15 residues. Per germline, CDR1 MNHNY and CDR2 SVGAGI (reference sequence). Trimming removed 6 bases from V and 0 bases from J, with 14 bases in between. The CDR3 spells CASRQRGSANYGYTF. DNA of the CDR3: TGTGCCAGCAGACAGAGGGGGAGTGCTAACTATGGCTACACCTTC.

This clone occurred once. J is TRBJ2-1 and V is TRBV2, with TRBD2 matching over 8 bases. V shed 8 bases and J 7 bases; nucleotides not matched to a gene: 7. The CDR3 has 13 residues. Germline CDR1 SNHLY, CDR2 FYNNEI. The CDR3 DNA reads as TGTGCCAGCGCGGGGGGCCGGGAAAATGAGCAGTTCTTC. This gives the protein CASAGGRENEQFF.

The chain links TRBV30 to TRBJ2-1; possibly TRBD1 for D (6 bases). CDR1 and CDR2 from the germline V gene are GTSNPN and SVGIG (reference sequence). V dropped 3 bases and J dropped 6 bases, with 9 bases sitting between them. The CDR3 extends over 12 amino acids. The CDR3 loop reads CAWSLGGNEQFF. CDR3 bases: TGTGCCTGGAGCCTAGGGGGCAATGAGCAGTTCTTC.

In DNA, the CDR3 is TGCGCCACCAACTCGGGGGAGTATTCCTACAATGAGCAGTTCTTC. This gives the protein CATNSGEYSYNEQFF. The chain employs TRBV5-1 and TRBJ2-1, with a weak D call TRBD2 (6 bases). Germline V gene sequence: CDR1 SGHRS, CDR2 YFSETQ. With 9 bases removed from V and 1 base from J, the gap between germline ends came to 17 bases. The CDR3 sequence is 15 residues long.

This clone was observed once. The genes are TRBV7-2 and TRBJ2-4, with D perhaps TRBD2 (7 bases). V was shortened by 5 bases and J by 16 bases, with 18 bases between the two germline ends. CDR3 size: 12 residues. Germline assignment: CDR1 SGHTA and CDR2 FQGNSA. The CDR3 spells CASSPHGGPGYF. In DNA form, the CDR3 reads TGTGCCAGCAGCCCCCACGGGGGGCCTGGTTACTTC. The variable domain in full, completed from reference TRBV7-2 and TRBJ2-4, reads GAGVSQSPSNKVTEKGKDVELRCDPISGHTALYWYRQSLGQGLEFLIYFQGNSAPDKSGLPSDRFSAERTGGSVSTLTIQRTQQEDSAVYLCASSPHGGPGYFGAGTRLSVL.

This clone was seen only a few times. CDR3 protein: CASSRQGSYNEQFF. The CDR3 DNA is TGTGCCAGTAGCAGACAGGGCTCCTACAATGAGCAGTTCTTC. The rearrangement joins TRBV19 to TRBJ2-1; 7 nucleotides agree with TRBD1. The CDR3 spans 14 residues. The V gene's germline CDR1 is LNHDA and CDR2 SQIVND (reference sequence). Trimming removed 6 bases from V and 0 bases from J; junction bases left unmatched: 2.

The chain combines TRBV9 with TRBJ1-4; the match to TRBD1 covers 10 bases. The CDR3 consists of 14 residues. The trim removed 4 bases at V and 7 bases at J, leaving 4 bases unmatched. Germline loops: CDR1 SGDLS, CDR2 YYNGEE. CDR3 in amino acids: CASSSRTGGEKLFF. CDR3 bases: TGTGCCAGCAGCTCACGGACAGGGGGTGAAAAACTGTTTTTT.

CDR3 DNA: TGTGCCAGCAGCTCATGGGGAGGGCGGAACACCGGGGAGCTGTTTTTT. Its protein product is CASSSWGGRNTGELFF. This chain connects TRBV7-6 to TRBJ2-2; TRBD2 agrees at 7 bases. V was clipped by 4 bases and J by 1 base; unmatched bases: 6. Germline V CDR1 and CDR2: SGHVS, FNYEAQ. The CDR3 is 16 amino acids.

The V call is TRBV6-1, the J call TRBJ1-1; 7 bases fit TRBD1. Germline loops: CDR1 MNHNS, CDR2 SASEGT. The J segment lost 0 bases and the V segment lost 6 bases, leaving 4 bases of the junction unmatched. This CDR3 spans 14 amino acids. The CDR3 bases are TGTGCCAGCAGGAAGGGGGCCCTGAACACTGAAGCTTTCTTT. Translated, it gives CASRKGALNTEAFF.

This sequence joins TRBV6-5 and TRBJ2-3; 7 positions match TRBD2. Trimming removed 6 bases from V and 0 bases from J; junction bases left unmatched: 6. The CDR3 extends over 15 amino acids. Germline values: CDR1 MNHEY, CDR2 SVGAGI. The CDR3 spells CASSSLAASTDTQYF. CDR3 bases: TGTGCCAGCAGCAGCCTAGCGGCGAGCACAGATACGCAGTATTTT.

V usage is TRBV5-5 and J usage is TRBJ2-7; tentative D call: TRBD1 (6 bases). With 4 bases removed from V and 4 bases from J, the gap between germline ends came to 27 bases. The CDR3 is made up of 18 amino acids. CDR1 is SGHKS and CDR2 is YYEKEE in the germline V gene (reference sequence). CDR3 bases: TGTGCCAGCAGCCACGCCCCGGTCTCGGGCCAGGGGTTATACGAGCAGTACTTC. As protein: CASSHAPVSGQGLYEQYF.

This clone appeared once. This sequence joins TRBV9 and TRBJ1-2; 7 nucleotides align to TRBD1. With 0 bases clipped from V and 7 bases from J, the junction kept 12 bases outside the gene matches. Germline V gene data show CDR1 as SGDLS and CDR2 as YYNGEE. The CDR3 covers 16 residues. CDR3 residues: CASSVGGTGVFGGYTF. The CDR3 coding sequence is TGTGCCAGCAGCGTAGGGGGAACAGGGGTTTTTGGTGGCTACACCTTC.

The gene calls are TRBV9 and TRBJ2-3; possible D gene TRBD1, 5 bases. Trimming removed 0 bases at V and 2 bases at J, with 16 bases between. This CDR3 is built from 17 residues. Germline lookup yields CDR1 SGDLS and CDR2 YYNGEE. CDR3 nucleotides: TGTGCCAGCAGCGTAGGGCAGGGTTTGGACCTCACAGATACGCAGTATTTT. As protein: CASSVGQGLDLTDTQYF.

The rearrangement uses TRBV27 and TRBJ1-1; TRBD1 might be the D (6 bases). The CDR3 spans 15 residues. Between the trimmed V and J ends, which lost 6 bases and 4 bases, there was a span of 18 bases. Germline V gives CDR1 MNHEY, CDR2 SMNVEV (reference sequence). The CDR3 DNA is TGTGCCAGCAGAGTTGCTCAGGGGCGAATCACTGAAGCTTTCTTT. Its protein is CASRVAQGRITEAFF.

The chain uses TRBV2 and TRBJ1-6, with 7 bases lining up with TRBD1. CDR3 length equals 14 residues. The V gene end was trimmed by 3 bases and the J gene end by 7 bases; junction bases not matched to a gene: 3. In germline, CDR1 is SNHLY, CDR2 FYNNEI. The CDR3 is CASSEAGGNSPLHF. The CDR3 region has the DNA TGTGCCAGCAGTGAGGCAGGGGGAAATTCACCCCTCCACTTT.

The chain is built from TRBV2 and TRBJ2-7, with 9 bases identical to TRBD2. Trimming took 1 base from V and 0 from J; bases not matched to a gene: 7. CDR1 and CDR2 (germline): SNHLY, FYNNEI. The CDR3 has 17 residues. The CDR3 DNA sequence: TGTGCCAGCAGTGAAGGACAGCTAGCGGGGACCTCCTACGAGCAGTACTTC. It codes for CASSEGQLAGTSYEQYF.

The chain has TRBV11-2 and TRBJ2-7, with 12 bases matching TRBD1. The J segment lost 4 bases and the V segment lost 6 bases, leaving 4 bases of the junction unmatched. Germline CDR1 is SGHAT and CDR2 is FQNNGV. There are 14 residues in the CDR3. CDR3 sequence reads: CASSVGQGAYEQYF. CDR3 DNA: TGTGCCAGCAGTGTGGGACAGGGGGCTTACGAGCAGTACTTC.

This clone was seen just once. The chain is built from TRBV13 and TRBJ1-1; D may be TRBD1 (6 bases). Germline V gene sequence: CDR1 PRHDT, CDR2 FYEKMQ (reference sequence). This CDR3 region has 14 residues. The ends were cut back, 6 bases at V and 3 bases at J, with 14 bases in the middle. CDR3 bases: TGTGCCAGCAGGTACAGGGAGTGGGACACTGAAGCTTTCTTT. It is translated as CASRYREWDTEAFF.

The gene calls are TRBV4-1 and TRBJ2-7; 9 bases agree with TRBD1. CDR3 size: 15 residues. V was pared by 4 bases and J by 4 bases, with 8 bases of the junction left unmatched. The germline V gene has CDR1 MGHRA and CDR2 YSYEKL. CDR3 DNA sequence: TGCGCCAGCAGCCTTGAACCGGGACAGGGATACGAGCAGTACTTC. As protein: CASSLEPGQGYEQYF.

This chain joins TRBV6-6 and TRBJ1-1; D is possibly TRBD1 (6 bases). With 4 bases removed from V and 0 bases from J, the gap between germline ends came to 15 bases. CDR1 is MNHNY, CDR2 SVGAGI, per germline (reference sequence). This CDR3 contains 16 residues. The CDR3 loop reads CASSWLRTELNTEAFF. In nucleotides, the CDR3 is TGTGCCAGCAGTTGGCTGCGGACAGAATTGAACACTGAAGCTTTCTTT.

The chain has TRBV11-1 and TRBJ2-7, with 7 nucleotides matching TRBD1. The J segment lost 3 bases and the V segment lost 8 bases, leaving 4 bases of the junction unmatched. Germline V gene lookup returns CDR1 SGHAT and CDR2 FQDESV (reference sequence). The CDR3 runs to 12 residues. For the CDR3, the DNA is TGTGCCAGCGCGGACAGGTACTACGAGCAGTACTTC. Translated: CASADRYYEQYF.

V gene TRBV6-5 combines with J gene TRBJ1-2; tentatively, D is TRBD1 (6 bases). The CDR3 runs to 13 residues. In germline, CDR1 is MNHEY, CDR2 SVGAGI. V was pared by 2 bases and J by 2 bases, with 6 bases between. The CDR3 is CASSYGQNYGYTF. The CDR3 nucleotides are TGTGCCAGCAGTTACGGACAGAACTATGGCTACACCTTC.

V and J are TRBV12-2 and TRBJ2-1; the D call TRBD1 from the table was never checked on the DNA. TRBV12-2 is designated a pseudogene. The CDR3 totals 17 residues. The CDR3 DNA sequence: TGTGCAAGTCGCTTCAGACTGCCGGACAGGGAACACAATGAGCAGTTCTTC. Protein: CASRFRLPDREHNEQFF.

The chain couples TRBV19 to TRBJ2-6; no clear D gene. V was shortened by 3 bases and J by 4 bases, with 4 bases between the two germline ends. The CDR3 has 13 residues. Germline values: CDR1 LNHDA, CDR2 SQIVND (reference sequence). CDR3 loop: CASSMGGANVLTF. CDR3 bases: TGTGCCAGTAGTATGGGCGGGGCCAACGTCCTGACTTTC.

This clone occurred once. The gene calls are TRBV6-5 and TRBJ2-1; 10 bases line up with TRBD2. Germline V lookup: CDR1 MNHEY, CDR2 SVGAGI. This CDR3 has 14 amino acids. J gave up 5 bases and V 10 bases, and 8 bases lay outside the gene matches. The CDR3 region has the DNA TGTGCCACATCCTTAGCGGGGGGCAACAATGAGCAGTTCTTC. Protein product: CATSLAGGNNEQFF.

The rearrangement uses TRBV2 and TRBJ1-5, with TRBD1 matching over 7 bases. Germline trimming cut 6 bases from V and 3 bases from J; bases unmatched to any gene: 5. This CDR3 contains 14 residues. Germline lookup yields CDR1 SNHLY and CDR2 FYNNEI. The CDR3, as DNA: TGTGCCAGCAGAGGGACAGCCTCCAATCAGCCCCAGCATTTT. Protein product: CASRGTASNQPQHF.

The chain combines TRBV5-1 with TRBJ2-7, with 8 positions matching TRBD1. This CDR3 spans 14 amino acids. Per the germline V gene, CDR1 is SGHRS and CDR2 is YFSETQ. V lost 4 bases, J lost 3 bases, and 6 bases stayed unmatched. CDR3 sequence: CASSPPGQDYEQYF. The CDR3 DNA sequence: TGCGCCAGCAGCCCACCGGGACAGGACTACGAGCAGTACTTC.

The chain recombines TRBV6-5 with TRBJ2-5; TRBD2 matches 8 bases. Germline V gives CDR1 MNHEY, CDR2 SVGAGI. The CDR3 is 13 amino acids. With V trimmed by 4 bases and J by 12 bases, 10 bases remained unmatched. CDR3 region: CASSFGEPREEYF. The CDR3 DNA reads as TGTGCCAGCAGTTTCGGGGAGCCGCGGGAGGAGTACTTC.

The genes are TRBV13 and TRBJ2-3, with 7 positions matching TRBD2. Germline CDR1 and CDR2: PRHDT and FYEKMQ (reference sequence). This CDR3 is 15 amino acids long. The J segment lost 2 bases and the V segment lost 2 bases, leaving 4 bases of the junction unmatched. As DNA, the CDR3 is TGTGCCAGCAGCTTATCAGCGGGGCCCACAGATACGCAGTATTTT. Its translation: CASSLSAGPTDTQYF.

The table lists this clone with a count of one. The rearrangement links TRBV6-1 to TRBJ1-4, with unresolved D. The CDR3 has 20 amino acids. V was pared by 3 bases and J by 5 bases, with 28 bases between. Germline loops: CDR1 MNHNS, CDR2 SASEGT. CDR3 sequence (DNA): TGTGCCAGCAGTGACTTCCGGGAAACTACCTCAAGACGAGAAAATGAAAAACTGTTTTTT. Its protein product is CASSDFRETTSRRENEKLFF.